In this sample, the clone carrying this TCR beta chain turned up a few times. A second 7 to 11 cycle PCR used barcoded and J-beta primers. Template switching added a 12-random-nucleotide identifier to every cDNA molecule. MiXCR, applied by TCRdb to the 5' RACE reads, yields one record per CDR3 protein. The table includes 580,000 or so distinct CDR3 sequences, roughly 48% detected once. Per individual sample, total RNA of at least 6 micrograms was extracted. The CDR3 is 16 amino acids. Trimming shortened V by 7 bases and J by 1 base, and 19 bases separated the two germline ends. This specimen comes from a study of blood T cells in healthy people across ages.

Source material: blood. This rearrangement joins TRBV12-3 or TRBV12-4 to TRBJ2-5, with unresolved D. The receptor was isolated from a man older than 75 in good health. This chain's CDR3 is CASTHMRALLQETQYF. The CDR3 DNA sequence: TGTGCCAGCACCCATATGAGAGCATTACTCCAAGAGACCCAGTACTTC.